These 20 T cell receptor beta chains were sequenced from one sample in a study of T cell repertoires in cytomegalovirus infection. A single record per CDR3 protein comes from TCRdb applying MiXCR to the reads. The sample includes some 400,000 distinct CDR3 sequences, roughly a third seen only once; the top ten take around 15%. Sequences were obtained from PBMCs. These receptors came from a human donor in good health (CMV status not recorded). Some clones in this sample may be carry-over from other donors' samples.

This clonotype has only a few counts. The chain carries TRBV7-3 and TRBJ1-6, with 8 bases matching TRBD1. The CDR3 is 14 amino acids. The V segment lost 3 bases and the J segment 8 bases; nucleotides outside the gene matches: 3. CDR1 and CDR2 (germline): SGHTA, FQGTGA. DNA of the CDR3: TGTGCCAGCAGCTTGGGACAGGTGGATTCACCCCTCCACTTT. Its translation is CASSLGQVDSPLHF.

The chain joins TRBV12-3 or TRBV12-4 to TRBJ1-5, with D tentatively TRBD1 (5 bases). V lost 5 bases, J lost 2 bases, and 13 bases lay in between. This CDR3 contains 15 residues. The CDR3 loop reads CASSPSGLGNQPQHF. CDR3 nucleotide sequence: TGTGCCAGCAGTCCATCAGGGTTGGGCAATCAGCCCCAGCATTTT.

The rearrangement links TRBV4-1 to TRBJ1-2, with TRBD1 identical over 7 bases. The CDR3 length is 16 residues. CDR1 MGHRA and CDR2 YSYEKL come from the germline V gene. Trimming removed 2 bases from V and 7 bases from J; junction bases left unmatched: 13. The CDR3 nucleotides read TGCGCCAGCAGCCAAAATCCCGGGACAGACAGACGTGGCTACACCTTC. Its protein product is CASSQNPGTDRRGYTF.

This chain links TRBV19 with TRBJ1-5; unclear D gene. The CDR3 runs 14 residues. Trimming left V 7 bases short and J 6 bases short, with 16 bases between. Germline CDR1 reads LNHDA; CDR2 reads SQIVND (reference sequence). The CDR3 loop reads CASTLATSSQPQHF. The CDR3 DNA reads TGTGCCAGTACGTTGGCTACATCCAGTCAGCCCCAGCATTTT.

The chain uses TRBV12-3 or TRBV12-4 and TRBJ1-1; D uncertain. The CDR3 spans 13 residues. V lost 6 bases and J 0 bases, leaving 8 bases between the germline ends. The chain's CDR3 is CASSAGLNTEAFF. Written as DNA, the CDR3 is TGTGCCAGCAGCGCGGGGTTGAACACTGAAGCTTTCTTT.

The chain employs TRBV7-9 and TRBJ2-5, with a tentative D call TRBD1 (6 bases). Germline CDR1 reads SEHNR; CDR2 reads FQNEAQ (reference sequence). Trimming cost V 4 bases and J 2 bases, with 20 bases left between them. The CDR3 runs to 17 residues. The CDR3 spells CASSSGRLRDNQETQYF. The CDR3 DNA reads TGTGCCAGCAGCTCGGGGAGACTCCGGGACAATCAAGAGACCCAGTACTTC.

This clonotype was found a few times. The chain employs TRBV19 and TRBJ1-2, with 10 bases matching TRBD1. The V segment lost 5 bases and the J segment 6 bases; nucleotides outside the gene matches: 9. The CDR3 is 15 amino acids. Per the germline V gene, CDR1 is LNHDA and CDR2 is SQIVND (reference sequence). The CDR3 DNA follows: TGTGCCAGTAGTGTAAGGGACAGGGGTATGGATGGCTACACCTTC. Encoded protein: CASSVRDRGMDGYTF.

This clonotype occurred a few times. The chain has TRBV5-6 and TRBJ2-3; 9 positions agree with TRBD1. Per germline, CDR1 SGHDT and CDR2 YYEEEE. With V trimmed by 3 bases and J by 5 bases, 25 bases remained unmatched. The CDR3 contains 21 residues. CDR3 nucleotides: TGTGCCAGCAGCTCCACGAGAACCGGGACAGGGAGGAGGGAAGACATAGATACGCAGTATTTT. It codes for CASSSTRTGTGRREDIDTQYF.

The genes are TRBV6-2 or TRBV6-3 and TRBJ2-3, with TRBD2 as a possible D gene (6 bases). Germline V gene sequence: CDR1 MNHEY, CDR2 SVGEGT. Trimming shortened V by 6 bases and J by 4 bases, and 20 bases separated the two germline ends. CDR3 size: 16 residues. CDR3 residues: CASSPAAGSGADTQYF. As DNA, the CDR3 is TGTGCCAGCAGCCCGGCAGCGGGCTCCGGGGCAGATACGCAGTATTTT.

This clonotype was found many times. The chain has TRBV7-2 and TRBJ2-6; D may be TRBD1 or TRBD2 (5 bases each). Germline V gene sequence: CDR1 SGHTA, CDR2 FQGNSA. The CDR3 runs 19 residues. V was cut by 5 bases and J by 0 bases, with 20 bases left in between. The CDR3 region is CASSVRAGAVYSGANVLTF. CDR3 in DNA: TGTGCCAGCAGCGTCCGGGCCGGGGCCGTGTACTCTGGGGCCAACGTCCTGACTTTC.

This clonotype was counted at least ten times. The chain couples TRBV7-2 to TRBJ2-1; 12 nucleotides match TRBD1. Germline-derived CDR1 and CDR2 are SGHTA and FQGNSA. The V gene end was trimmed by 1 base and the J gene end by 7 bases; junction bases not matched to a gene: 11. The CDR3 runs 18 residues. The CDR3 DNA follows: TGTGCCAGCAGCTTAGATGGGACAGGGGGCGGGTATGGAAATGAGCAGTTCTTC. Protein product: CASSLDGTGGGYGNEQFF.

A few counts support this clonotype. This chain uses TRBV28 with TRBJ2-7; D is perhaps TRBD2 (5 bases). V was shortened by 6 bases and J by 7 bases, with 19 bases between the two germline ends. Per germline, CDR1 MDHEN and CDR2 SYDVKM. The CDR3 extends over 14 amino acids. The DNA of the CDR3 is TGTGCCAGCAGCCCTGGAGGTGGGATTGAGGAGCAGTACTTC. It yields the protein CASSPGGGIEEQYF.

This clonotype has ten or more counts. The chain carries TRBV7-6 and TRBJ1-6; 10 nucleotides align to TRBD1. J was trimmed by 10 bases and V by 4 bases; bases with no gene match: 4. This CDR3 is 14 amino acids long. Germline lookup yields CDR1 SGHVS and CDR2 FNYEAQ. The CDR3 DNA follows: TGTGCCAGCAGCTGGGACAGGGGAAGCTCACCCCTCCACTTT. It translates to CASSWDRGSSPLHF.

As to this clonotype: A junction boundary mismatches the germline segment, possibly from a read error. This chain joins TRBV18 and TRBJ1-2; 8 bases align to TRBD1. The CDR3 runs to 13 residues. The germline CDR1 and CDR2 sequences are KGHSH and LQKENI. The CDR3 nucleotides are TGTGCCAGCTCCGAGAGACAGGGGTCTGGCTGCACCTTC. Translation: CASSERQGSGCTF.

This chain uses TRBV7-9 with TRBJ2-6; 13 bases are a match to TRBD2. The germline V gene encodes CDR1 SEHNR and CDR2 FQNEAQ (reference sequence). The CDR3 consists of 19 residues. V shed 5 bases, J shed 0 bases, and the junction held 7 bases outside the gene matches. The CDR3: CASSLRTSGGLSGANVLTF. The CDR3 DNA reads as TGTGCCAGCAGCCTTCGGACTAGCGGGGGTCTCTCTGGGGCCAACGTCCTGACTTTC.

Turning to this clonotype: It is likely a read error, because the conserved phenylalanine at the end of the CDR3 is missing. The chain uses TRBV18 and TRBJ2-7; 8 nucleotides align to TRBD1. The CDR3 covers 14 residues. Germline CDR1 is KGHSH and CDR2 is LQKENI. V lost 3 bases to trimming and J lost 4 bases; unmatched junction nucleotides: 5. This CDR3 is CASSPRTGPYEQYC. CDR3 sequence (DNA): TGTGCCAGCTCACCCCGGACAGGGCCTTACGAGCAGTACTGC.

Only a few counts were recorded for this clonotype. The gene calls are TRBV10-3 and TRBJ2-7; no clear D gene. V lost 2 bases to trimming and J lost 3 bases, with 8 bases between them. This CDR3 contains 13 residues. The V gene's germline CDR1 is ENHRY and CDR2 SYGVKD. CDR3 in amino acids: CAISERAHYEQYF. In DNA, the CDR3 is TGTGCCATCAGTGAGAGGGCTCACTACGAGCAGTACTTC.

This clonotype has just a few counts. CDR3 region: CASAVRYGELFF. CDR3 DNA sequence: TGTGCCAGTGCCGTCCGGTACGGGGAGCTGTTTTTT. The chain is built from TRBV19 and TRBJ2-2; unclear D gene. The CDR3 is made up of 12 amino acids. The ends were cut back, 8 bases at V and 7 bases at J, with 11 bases in the middle. Germline loops: CDR1 LNHDA, CDR2 SQIVND (reference sequence). The full variable domain, its missing parts supplied by reference TRBV19 and TRBJ2-2, is DGGITQSPKYLFRKEGQNVTLSCEQNLNHDAMYWYRQDPGQGLRLIYYSQIVNDFQKGDIAEGYSVSREKKESFPLTVTSAQKNPTAFYLCASAVRYGELFFGEGSRLTVL.

This sequence joins TRBV28 and TRBJ1-4; 7 bases fit TRBD1. CDR1 and CDR2 (germline): MDHEN, SYDVKM. CDR3 length equals 14 residues. The V segment lost 2 bases and the J segment 6 bases; nucleotides outside the gene matches: 3. This CDR3 is CASSLNRGDEKLFF. Here the CDR3 DNA reads TGTGCCAGCAGTTTAAACAGGGGCGATGAAAAACTGTTTTTT.

This clonotype was counted only a few times. The chain has TRBV6-5 and TRBJ1-1; D remains ambiguous. Germline loops: CDR1 MNHEY, CDR2 SVGAGI. The CDR3 has 11 residues. Trimming stripped 7 bases from V and 2 bases from J, with 5 bases between. The CDR3: CASITNTEAFF. The CDR3 DNA follows: TGTGCCAGCATTACCAACACTGAAGCTTTCTTT.